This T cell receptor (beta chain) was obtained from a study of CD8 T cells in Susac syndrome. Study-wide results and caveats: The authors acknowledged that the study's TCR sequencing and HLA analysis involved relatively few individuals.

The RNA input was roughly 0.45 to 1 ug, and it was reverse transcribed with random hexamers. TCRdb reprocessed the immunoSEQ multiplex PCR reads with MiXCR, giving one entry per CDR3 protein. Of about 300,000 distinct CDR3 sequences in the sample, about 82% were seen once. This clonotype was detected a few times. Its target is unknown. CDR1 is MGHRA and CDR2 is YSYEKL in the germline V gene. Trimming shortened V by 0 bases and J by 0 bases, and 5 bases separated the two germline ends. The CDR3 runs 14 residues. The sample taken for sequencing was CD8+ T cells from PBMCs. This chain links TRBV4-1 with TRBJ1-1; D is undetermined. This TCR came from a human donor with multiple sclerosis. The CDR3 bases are TGCGCCAGCAGCCAAGAATTCGTGAACACTGAAGCTTTCTTT. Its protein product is CASSQEFVNTEAFF.